This T cell receptor (beta chain) was obtained from a study of response to subunit inactivated influenza vaccine. In germline, CDR1 is DFQATT, CDR2 SNEGSKA (reference sequence). The CDR3 covers 11 residues. V gave up 6 bases and J gave up 13 bases, with 16 bases separating them. TCRdb independently ran MiXCR on the RT-PCR reads; one entry per CDR3 protein. The table records some 850,000 distinct CDR3 sequences, about a fifth of them present only once. The source material was PBMCs from blood, sampled roughly 5 days after vaccination. This rearrangement joins TRBV20-1 to TRBJ2-1; D is uncertain. The clonotype comes from a man between 50 and 59 years old who received an inactivated influenza vaccine. The CDR3 DNA sequence: TGCAGTGCGACGAAGCTTTTCGATCAGTTCTTC. The encoded protein is CSATKLFDQFF.